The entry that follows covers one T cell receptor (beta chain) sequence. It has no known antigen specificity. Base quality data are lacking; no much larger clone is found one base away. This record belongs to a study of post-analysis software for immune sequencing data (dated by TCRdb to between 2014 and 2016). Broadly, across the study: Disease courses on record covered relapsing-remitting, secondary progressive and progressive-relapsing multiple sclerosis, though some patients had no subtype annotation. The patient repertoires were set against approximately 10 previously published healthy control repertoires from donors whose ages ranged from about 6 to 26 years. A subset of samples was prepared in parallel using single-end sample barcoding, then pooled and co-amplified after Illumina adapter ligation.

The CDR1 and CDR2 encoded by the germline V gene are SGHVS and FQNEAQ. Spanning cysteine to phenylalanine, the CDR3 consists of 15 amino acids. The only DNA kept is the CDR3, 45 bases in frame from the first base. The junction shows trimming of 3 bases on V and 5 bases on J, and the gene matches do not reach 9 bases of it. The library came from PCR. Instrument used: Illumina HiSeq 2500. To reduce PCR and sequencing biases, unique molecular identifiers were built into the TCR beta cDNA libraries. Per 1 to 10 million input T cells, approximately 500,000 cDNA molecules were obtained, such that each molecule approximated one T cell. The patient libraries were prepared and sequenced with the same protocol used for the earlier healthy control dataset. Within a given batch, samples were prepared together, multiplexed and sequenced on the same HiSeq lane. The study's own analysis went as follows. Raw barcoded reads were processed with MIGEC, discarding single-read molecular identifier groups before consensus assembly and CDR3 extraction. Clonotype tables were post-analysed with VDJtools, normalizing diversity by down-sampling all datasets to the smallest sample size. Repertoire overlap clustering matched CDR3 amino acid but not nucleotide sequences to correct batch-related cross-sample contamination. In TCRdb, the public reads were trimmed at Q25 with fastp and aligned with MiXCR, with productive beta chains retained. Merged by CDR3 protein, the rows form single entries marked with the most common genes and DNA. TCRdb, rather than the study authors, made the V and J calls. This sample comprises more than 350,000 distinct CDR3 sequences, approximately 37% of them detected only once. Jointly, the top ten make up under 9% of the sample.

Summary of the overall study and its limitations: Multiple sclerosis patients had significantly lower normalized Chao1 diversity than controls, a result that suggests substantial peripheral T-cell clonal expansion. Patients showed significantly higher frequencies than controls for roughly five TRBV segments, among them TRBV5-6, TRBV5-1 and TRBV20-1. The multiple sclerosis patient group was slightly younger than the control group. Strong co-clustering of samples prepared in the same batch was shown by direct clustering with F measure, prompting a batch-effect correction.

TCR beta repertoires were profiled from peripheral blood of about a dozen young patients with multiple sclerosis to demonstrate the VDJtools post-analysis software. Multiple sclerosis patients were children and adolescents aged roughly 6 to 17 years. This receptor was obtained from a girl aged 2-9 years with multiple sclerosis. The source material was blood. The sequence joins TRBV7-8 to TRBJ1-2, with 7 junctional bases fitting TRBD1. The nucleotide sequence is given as TGTGCCAGCAGCTTGGGCGGGACAGTTCTATATGGCTACACCTTC. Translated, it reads CASSLGGTVLYGYTF.